A selection of T cell receptor beta chains follows, all from one sample in a study of blood T cell repertoires in COVID-19. Sequencing used immunoSEQ multiplex PCR; TCRdb keeps in-frame clones, though not all of them. In the table there are 25,000 to 30,000 clones, approximately 86% of which are singletons. The sample taken for sequencing was peripheral blood. Every receptor here comes from an elderly man with active or convalescent COVID-19. Each CDR3 is given with its conserved first and last residue. D genes are given only for firm matches. The size entry is marked missing in some rows and otherwise reads once, few, many or a size class.

. TRBJ2-7 TRBV27 once CASSFRFFHEQYF TGTGCCAGCAGTTTTCGGTTTTTCCACGAGCAGTACTTC
TRBD1 TRBJ2-5 TRBV29-1 . CSVVGQQETQYF TGCAGCGTTGTGGGACAGCAAGAGACCCAGTACTTC
TRBD2 TRBJ2-1 TRBV2 . CASSESLGLAGGVNEQFF TGTGCCAGCAGTGAAAGTTTGGGATTGGCGGGGGGGGTCAATGAGCAGTTCTTC
TRBD2 TRBJ2-1 TRBV5-1 . CASSSTGGDNEQFF TGCGCCAGCAGCTCGACCGGGGGGGACAATGAGCAGTTCTTC
. TRBJ2-2 TRBV3-1/TRBV3-2 . CASRQIRQGGGGELFF TGTGCCAGCAGACAGATAAGGCAGGGCGGCGGCGGGGAGCTGTTTTTT
. TRBJ1-5 TRBV6-4 . CASSEELRQPQHF TGTGCCAGCAGTGAAGAGCTCCGTCAGCCCCAGCATTTT
. TRBJ2-7 TRBV4-1 . CASSQTPSSEFYEQYF TGCGCCAGCAGCCAAACCCCCTCTAGCGAGTTCTACGAGCAGTACTTC
TRBD1 TRBJ1-2 TRBV7-9 . CASSSLGTGNGYTF TGTGCCAGCAGCTCGCTGGGGACAGGGAATGGCTACACCTTC
. TRBJ2-3 TRBV7-6 once CASSLPQGRDTQYF TGTGCCAGCAGCTTACCCCAGGGCAGAGATACGCAGTATTTT
. TRBJ2-1 TRBV9 . CASSVQGTSYNEQFF TGTGCCAGCAGCGTTCAGGGGACCTCCTACAATGAGCAGTTCTTC
. TRBJ1-1 TRBV2 . CASSGGALNTEAFF TGTGCCAGCAGCGGAGGAGCCTTGAACACTGAAGCTTTCTTT
TRBD1 TRBJ2-7 TRBV4-1 . CASSHYSQRQGDYEQYF TGCGCCAGCAGCCACTACTCCCAGAGACAGGGTGACTACGAGCAGTACTTC
. TRBJ2-7 TRBV14 . CASSPGLGGDEQYF TGTGCCAGCAGCCCGGGGTTGGGCGGAGACGAGCAGTACTTC
TRBD1 TRBJ1-2 TRBV2 . CASRAGQGANYGYTF TGTGCCAGCAGAGCGGGACAGGGGGCGAACTATGGCTACACCTTC
. TRBJ1-5 TRBV14 . CASSQQGNQPQHF TGTGCCAGCAGCCAACAGGGCAATCAGCCCCAGCATTTT
TRBD2 TRBJ2-1 TRBV7-9 . CASSLAGRAYNEQFF TGTGCCAGCAGCTTAGCGGGGAGGGCCTACAATGAGCAGTTCTTC
TRBD1 TRBJ2-3 TRBV3-1/TRBV3-2 . CASSQGTGITDTQYF TGTGCCAGCAGCCAAGGGACAGGGATCACAGATACGCAGTATTTT
. TRBJ1-5 TRBV12-3/TRBV12-4 . CASSSLVQPQHF TGTGCCAGCAGTTCCCTAGTCCAGCCCCAGCATTTT
TRBD1 TRBJ1-3 TRBV5-4 . CASSPPPGTAGNTIYF TGTGCCAGCAGCCCTCCCCCCGGGACAGCTGGAAACACCATATATTTT
. TRBJ1-2 TRBV12-3/TRBV12-4 . CASYRGGGGYTF TGTGCTAGCTACCGGGGAGGAGGTGGCTACACCTTC
TRBD2 TRBJ2-5 TRBV4-2 . CASQGRGAQETQYF TGTGCCAGCCAGGGGCGGGGGGCCCAAGAGACCCAGTACTTC
. TRBJ1-2 TRBV12-3/TRBV12-4 . CASSFSQTYGYTF TGTGCCAGCAGTTTCTCACAGACGTATGGCTACACCTTC
. TRBJ2-5 TRBV5-1 . CASRPYRQETQYF TGCGCCAGCAGACCCTACCGCCAAGAGACCCAGTACTTC
TRBD1 TRBJ2-3 TRBV2 once CASSAGTGSTDTQYF TGTGCCAGCAGCGCCGGGACAGGGAGCACAGATACGCAGTATTTT
. TRBJ1-1 TRBV25-1 . CASSDMRGLNTEAFF TGTGCCAGCAGTGACATGCGAGGGCTGAACACTGAAGCTTTCTTT
TRBD1 TRBJ1-2 TRBV25-1 . CASSAPGTGGLYGYTF TGTGCCAGCAGTGCTCCCGGGACAGGGGGCCTCTATGGCTACACCTTC
. TRBJ2-7 TRBV6-6 . CASRLERVSYEQYF TGTGCCAGCAGACTTGAGCGGGTGTCATACGAGCAGTACTTC
TRBD1 TRBJ1-4 TRBV5-6 . CASSRQGLNEKLFF TGTGCCAGCAGCCGACAGGGCTTAAATGAAAAACTGTTTTTT
. TRBJ2-5 TRBV28 . CASSPDSRETQYF TGTGCCAGCAGCCCGGACAGTCGTGAGACCCAGTACTTC
TRBD1 TRBJ2-7 TRBV27 . CASSFVKQGF TGTGCCAGCAGTTTTGTGAAACAGGGGTTC
TRBD2 TRBJ2-7 TRBV28 . CASSSGTSAYEQYF TGTGCCAGCAGTTCGGGGACTAGCGCCTACGAGCAGTACTTC
. TRBJ2-1 TRBV29-1 . CSVRRVGQFF TGCAGCGTTAGGCGGGTTGGGCAGTTCTTC
TRBD2 TRBJ2-2 TRBV4-1 . CASSQQVSGRSPTGELFF TGCGCCAGCAGCCAACAGGTTAGCGGGCGATCCCCCACCGGGGAGCTGTTTTTT
. TRBJ2-1 TRBV3-1/TRBV3-2 . CASSQDWRGLSEAFEQFF TGTGCCAGCAGCCAAGATTGGCGGGGACTTAGTGAGGCCTTTGAGCAGTTCTTC
TRBD1 TRBJ2-7 TRBV5-6 . CASRFWDRPYEQYF TGTGCCAGCAGATTTTGGGACAGACCCTACGAGCAGTACTTC
. TRBJ2-1 TRBV3-1/TRBV3-2 . CASSQGISSYNEQFF TGTGCCAGCAGCCAAGGTATTAGCTCCTACAATGAGCAGTTCTTC
. TRBJ1-3 TRBV9 . CASSGISGNTIYF TGTGCCAGCAGCGGTATCTCTGGAAACACCATATATTTT
TRBD2 TRBJ2-1 TRBV24-1 once CATRDGGDEQFF TGTGCCACCAGAGACGGGGGGGATGAGCAGTTCTTC
. TRBJ1-2 TRBV6-6 . CASRDGDSNGYTF TGTGCCAGCAGGGACGGCGACAGTAATGGCTACACCTTC
. TRBJ2-5 TRBV11-2 . CASSSQGWETQYF TGTGCCAGCAGCTCTCAGGGATGGGAGACCCAGTACTTC
TRBD1 TRBJ1-2 TRBV19 . CASSRTGDLSNYGYTF TGTGCCAGTAGCCGGACAGGGGATCTGTCCAACTATGGCTACACCTTC
. TRBJ2-7 TRBV29-1 . CSVVGTKYEQYF TGCAGCGTTGTCGGGACAAAGTACGAGCAGTACTTC
. TRBJ2-5 TRBV4-1 . CASSQDHSVSETQYF TGCGCCAGCAGCCAAGACCACAGTGTTTCGGAGACCCAGTACTTC
. TRBJ2-5 TRBV5-1 . CASSPTDFQETQYF TGCGCCAGCAGCCCAACGGACTTCCAAGAGACCCAGTACTTC